This TCR beta chain came from a study of cytomegalovirus exposure and HLA in healthy donors. General observations from the study: According to a subsequent analysis, TCR clusters from the first cohort were inclined to appear together in the roughly 130 validation repertoires. Cytomegalovirus association was assigned to around 150 TCR beta chains.

This table comes from immunoSEQ multiplex PCR, and its TCRdb copy is limited to in-frame clones, with some not included. The table has about 130,000 clones, about 90% seen once. To note about this clone: Its antigen is still unknown.

This CDR3 comprises 14 residues. The germline V gene encodes CDR1 SGHTA and CDR2 FQGNSA. Trimming removed 8 bases from V and 1 base from J, with 11 bases in between. This sequence was found in a man aged 25-45 years in good health and CMV-seronegative. The sample comprised PBMCs. The J gene is TRBJ2-2, the V gene TRBV7-2; TRBD1 might be the D (6 bases). CDR3: CASAGTLNTGELFF. CDR3 DNA: TGTGCCAGCGCCGGGACATTGAACACCGGGGAGCTGTTTTTT. The variable domain in full, completed from reference TRBV7-2 and TRBJ2-2, reads GAGVSQSPSNKVTEKGKDVELRCDPISGHTALYWYRQSLGQGLEFLIYFQGNSAPDKSGLPSDRFSAERTGGSVSTLTIQRTQQEDSAVYLCASAGTLNTGELFFGEGSRLTVL.